The next 26 T cell receptor beta chains were all read from a single sample in a study of blood T cell repertoires in COVID-19. The data were produced by immunoSEQ multiplex PCR, yet TCRdb's version contains in-frame clones alone and is incomplete. This table has under 75,000 clones, 80% appearing once. The sample taken for sequencing was peripheral blood. These receptor sequences come from a man between 65 and 85 years old who had recovered from COVID-19.

The CDR3 nucleotides read TGTGCCAGCAGCTTGGCCGACAGGCAAGAGACCCAGTACTTC. It specifies CASSLADRQETQYF. The rearrangement links TRBV5-6 to TRBJ2-5; tentative D call: TRBD1 (6 bases). Trimming left V 0 bases short and J 2 bases short, with 8 bases between. The CDR3 covers 14 residues. The germline V gene encodes CDR1 SGHDT and CDR2 YYEEEE. Supplemented by reference TRBV5-6 and TRBJ2-5, the full variable domain reads DAGVTQSPTHLIKTRGQQVTLRCSPKSGHDTVSWYQQALGQGPQFIFQYYEEEERQRGNFPDRFSGHQFPNYSSELNVNALLLGDSALYLCASSLADRQETQYFGPGTRLLVL.

The chain is built from TRBV5-6 and TRBJ2-2, with 14 bases aligning to TRBD2. The J segment lost 6 bases and the V segment lost 0 bases, leaving 7 bases of the junction unmatched. CDR1 SGHDT and CDR2 YYEEEE come from the germline V gene. The CDR3 runs to 18 residues. The CDR3 is CASSLVGLAGVRAGELFF. Here the CDR3 DNA reads TGTGCCAGCAGCTTGGTGGGACTAGCGGGGGTCCGAGCCGGGGAGCTGTTTTTT.

J is TRBJ2-2 and V is TRBV28; D remains unclear. V dropped 4 bases and J dropped 1 base, with 10 bases sitting between them. Germline loops: CDR1 MDHEN, CDR2 SYDVKM. The CDR3 consists of 15 residues. CDR3 loop: CASSSHTGNTGELFF. CDR3 bases: TGTGCCAGCAGTTCCCATACTGGGAACACCGGGGAGCTGTTTTTT.

The V call is TRBV6-5, the J call TRBJ1-5, with 8 bases that match TRBD1. J gave up 6 bases and V 6 bases, and 4 bases lay outside the gene matches. The V gene's germline CDR1 is MNHEY and CDR2 SVGAGI. The CDR3 extends over 13 amino acids. The CDR3 is CASSRTGIQPQHF. CDR3 in DNA: TGTGCCAGCAGCCGGACAGGGATTCAGCCCCAGCATTTT.

The chain links TRBV28 to TRBJ2-3; a possible D gene is TRBD1 (5 bases). CDR3 length: 16 amino acids. V was clipped by 2 bases and J by 0 bases, with 12 bases between them. The germline CDR1 and CDR2 sequences are MDHEN and SYDVKM. CDR3 amino acids: CASSLIGHSSTDTQYF. The CDR3 DNA follows: TGTGCCAGCAGTTTAATCGGACACTCTAGCACAGATACGCAGTATTTT. Looking up the rest from reference TRBV28 and TRBJ2-3 gives the full variable domain: DVKVTQSSRYLVKRTGEKVFLECVQDMDHENMFWYRQDPGLGLRLIYFSYDVKMKEKGDIPEGYSVSREKKERFSLILESASTNQTSMYLCASSLIGHSSTDTQYFGPGTRLTVL.

The chain uses TRBV4-1 and TRBJ2-1; D is unresolved. V lost 5 bases to trimming and J lost 8 bases, with 13 bases between them. The CDR3 extends over 13 amino acids. Germline V lookup: CDR1 MGHRA, CDR2 YSYEKL. CDR3: CASSSYVVDEQFF. CDR3 coding DNA: TGCGCCAGCAGCTCCTATGTTGTCGATGAGCAGTTCTTC.

The chain combines TRBV6-5 with TRBJ2-7; D is undetermined. CDR1 is MNHEY and CDR2 is SVGAGI in the germline V gene. The CDR3 is 16 amino acids. Trimming pared 4 bases from V and 2 bases from J, leaving 18 bases between. The DNA for the CDR3 is TGTGCCAGCAGTTCTATCATGGCCACTACAACCTACGAGCAGTACTTC. Residues: CASSSIMATTTYEQYF.

V usage is TRBV19 and J usage is TRBJ1-2; D remains ambiguous. Trimming pared 3 bases from V and 5 bases from J, leaving 16 bases between. Germline lookup yields CDR1 LNHDA and CDR2 SQIVND (reference sequence). The length of the CDR3 is 15 residues. The CDR3 DNA reads as TGTGCCAGTAGTATTAGTACGGGAGCTGGGTATGGCTACACCTTC. The encoded protein is CASSISTGAGYGYTF.

The chain has TRBV4-1 and TRBJ1-1; 7 positions agree with TRBD1. This CDR3 region has 13 residues. The V gene end was trimmed by 4 bases and the J gene end by 10 bases; junction bases not matched to a gene: 9. Looked up from germline, CDR1 is MGHRA and CDR2 is YSYEKL. CDR3 loop: CASSPQGFVGAFF. CDR3 sequence (DNA): TGCGCCAGCAGCCCACAGGGGTTCGTGGGAGCTTTCTTT.

The rearrangement links TRBV7-8 to TRBJ2-7; 7 positions agree with TRBD1. The V gene's germline CDR1 is SGHVS and CDR2 FQNEAQ. This CDR3 spans 16 amino acids. J gave up 9 bases and V 5 bases, and 19 bases lay outside the gene matches. In DNA, the CDR3 is TGTGCCAGCAGCCCACCGGGACAGCGCCGGGGATTTGGGCAGTACTTC. This codes for CASSPPGQRRGFGQYF.

This clone was picked up a small number of times. This chain connects TRBV11-3 to TRBJ2-1, with 15 bases lining up with TRBD2. V was clipped by 0 bases and J by 7 bases; unmatched bases: 1. CDR3 length: 16 amino acids. Germline V gene sequence: CDR1 SGHNT, CDR2 YENEEA. CDR3 amino acids: CASSLDGTSGRNEQFF. The CDR3 region has the DNA TGTGCCAGCAGCTTAGATGGGACTAGCGGGAGGAATGAGCAGTTCTTC.

V gene TRBV6-5 combines with J gene TRBJ1-1, with TRBD1 matching 10 bases. Unmatched junction bases numbered 6, after V lost 2 bases and J lost 3 bases. The CDR3 has 16 residues. Germline values: CDR1 MNHEY, CDR2 SVGAGI. The CDR3 nucleotides read TGTGCCAGCAGTTACGGTCGCGGGACAGGGGACACTGAAGCTTTCTTT. Its translation: CASSYGRGTGDTEAFF.

The chain recombines TRBV7-2 with TRBJ1-6, with D uncertain. Germline V gene data show CDR1 as SGHTA and CDR2 as FQGNSA. There are 17 residues in the CDR3. V lost 5 bases and J lost 2, with 16 bases in between. The CDR3 coding sequence is TGTGCCAGCAGCCCCTGGGCCTTAAGCCCCTATAATTCACCCCTCCACTTT. Protein sequence: CASSPWALSPYNSPLHF.

This clone has only one observation. V gene TRBV19 combines with J gene TRBJ1-2; no reliable D call. The CDR3 is 14 residues long. With 6 bases removed from V and 1 base from J, the gap between germline ends came to 12 bases. Germline-derived CDR1 and CDR2 are LNHDA and SQIVND (reference sequence). The CDR3 DNA reads as TGTGCCAGTAGCCGGGAGAAACATAACTATGGCTACACCTTC. This sequence encodes CASSREKHNYGYTF.

The V gene is TRBV5-1, the J gene TRBJ2-5, with D maybe TRBD1 (6 bases). V was shortened by 5 bases and J by 1 base, with 12 bases between the two germline ends. The germline V gene encodes CDR1 SGHRS and CDR2 YFSETQ. The CDR3 is 14 residues long. This chain's CDR3 is CASSSGQIQETQYF. The CDR3 coding sequence is TGCGCCAGCAGTTCCGGACAGATCCAAGAGACCCAGTACTTC. The whole variable domain, filled in from reference TRBV5-1 and TRBJ2-5, reads KAGVTQTPRYLIKTRGQQVTLSCSPISGHRSVSWYQQTPGQGLQFLFEYFSETQRNKGNFPGRFSGRQFSNSRSEMNVSTLELGDSALYLCASSSGQIQETQYFGPGTRLLVL.

The gene calls are TRBV18 and TRBJ2-2, with TRBD2 as a possible D gene (5 bases). The CDR3 is 15 amino acids. Germline V gives CDR1 KGHSH, CDR2 LQKENI. V was cut by 2 bases and J by 4 bases, with 11 bases left in between. CDR3 sequence (DNA): TGTGCCAGCTCACCAGGGCTAGCCGTCACCGGGGAGCTGTTTTTT. As protein: CASSPGLAVTGELFF.

This chain joins TRBV7-9 and TRBJ1-5; TRBD1 aligns across 7 bases. V lost 5 bases and J lost 7; bases outside the gene matches: 2. The CDR3 totals 12 residues. The germline gives CDR1 SEHNR, CDR2 FQNEAQ (reference sequence). In DNA, the CDR3 is TGTGCCAGCAGCACAGGGGACCAGCCCCAGCATTTT. Amino acid sequence: CASSTGDQPQHF.

V and J are TRBV6-2 or TRBV6-3 and TRBJ2-3; 13 bases map to TRBD2. The V gene end was trimmed by 0 bases and the J gene end by 3 bases; junction bases not matched to a gene: 0. The CDR3 sequence is 16 residues long. Germline values: CDR1 MNHEY, CDR2 SVGEGT. CDR3 in DNA: TGTGCCAGCAGTTACTCGACTAGCGGGGGGACAGATACGCAGTATTTT. Encoded protein: CASSYSTSGGTDTQYF.

V gene TRBV6-5 combines with J gene TRBJ2-3, with D possibly TRBD2 on 6 matching bases. The CDR3 covers 14 residues. Trimming shortened V by 4 bases and J by 0 bases, and 8 bases separated the two germline ends. Germline values: CDR1 MNHEY, CDR2 SVGAGI. This chain's CDR3 is CASSFSGSTDTQYF. The DNA of the CDR3 is TGTGCCAGCAGTTTTAGCGGTAGCACAGATACGCAGTATTTT.

The chain links TRBV29-1 to TRBJ2-4; 7 bases match TRBD1. The CDR3 totals 15 residues. Germline CDR1 SQVTM, CDR2 ANQGSEA. J gave up 3 bases and V 0 bases, and 5 bases lay outside the gene matches. CDR3 coding DNA: TGCAGCGTTGAAGAAGGACAGGATGACAAAAACATTCAGTACTTC. Amino acid sequence: CSVEEGQDDKNIQYF.

V and J are TRBV18 and TRBJ2-4; 9 positions agree with TRBD1. This CDR3 is 16 amino acids long. The germline V gene encodes CDR1 KGHSH and CDR2 LQKENI. V lost 2 bases to trimming and J lost 7 bases; unmatched junction nucleotides: 9. The DNA for the CDR3 is TGTGCCAGCTCACCAGAAGTTCAACAGGGGGCGAACATTCAGTACTTC. Translation gives CASSPEVQQGANIQYF. The full variable domain, completed using reference TRBV18 and TRBJ2-4, is NAGVMQNPRHLVRRRGQEARLRCSPMKGHSHVYWYRQLPEEGLKFMVYLQKENIIDESGMPKERFSAEFPKEGPSILRIQQVVRGDSAAYFCASSPEVQQGANIQYFGAGTRLSVL.

The chain recombines TRBV19 with TRBJ1-1, with 7 bases aligning to TRBD1. CDR1 is LNHDA, CDR2 SQIVND, per germline (reference sequence). V gave up 5 bases and J gave up 10 bases; unmatched junction bases: 19. The CDR3 spans 16 residues. CDR3 amino acids: CASSVRPLQQGFLAFF. The CDR3 DNA sequence: TGTGCCAGTAGTGTAAGGCCGTTACAACAGGGGTTCCTAGCTTTCTTT.

The J gene is TRBJ2-7, the V gene TRBV29-1; TRBD2 matches 8 bases. This CDR3 region has 13 residues. V dropped 6 bases and J dropped 7; count of bases not matched to a gene: 11. Per the germline V gene, CDR1 is SQVTM and CDR2 is ANQGSEA. CDR3 residues: CSVGAGARLEQYF. In nucleotides, the CDR3 is TGCAGCGTGGGAGCGGGAGCCCGCTTGGAGCAGTACTTC.

The chain joins TRBV18 to TRBJ1-5, with D maybe TRBD1 (5 bases). The CDR3 loop spans 14 amino acids. CDR1 is KGHSH, CDR2 LQKENI, per germline. With 6 bases removed from V and 4 bases from J, the gap between germline ends came to 13 bases. Here the CDR3 reads CASSRGDGNQPQHF. The DNA of the CDR3 is TGTGCCAGCTCCCGGGGGGATGGAAATCAGCCCCAGCATTTT.

The J gene is TRBJ1-4, the V gene TRBV6-2 or TRBV6-3; D remains unclear. Deletions cut 6 bases from V and 3 bases from J, with 14 bases between. Germline V gives CDR1 MNHEY, CDR2 SVGEGT. The CDR3 covers 15 residues. CDR3 nucleotides: TGTGCCAGCAGCCCCAAGAGGCAGCCTAATGAAAAACTGTTTTTT. Protein product: CASSPKRQPNEKLFF.

The chain couples TRBV7-2 to TRBJ2-2, with D perhaps matching TRBD1 (6 bases). The germline CDR1 and CDR2 sequences are SGHTA and FQGNSA. V was pared by 2 bases and J by 6 bases, with 10 bases between. The CDR3 loop spans 14 amino acids. This chain's CDR3 is CASSLQQGPGELFF. CDR3 coding DNA: TGTGCCAGCAGCTTACAACAGGGCCCCGGGGAGCTGTTTTTT.